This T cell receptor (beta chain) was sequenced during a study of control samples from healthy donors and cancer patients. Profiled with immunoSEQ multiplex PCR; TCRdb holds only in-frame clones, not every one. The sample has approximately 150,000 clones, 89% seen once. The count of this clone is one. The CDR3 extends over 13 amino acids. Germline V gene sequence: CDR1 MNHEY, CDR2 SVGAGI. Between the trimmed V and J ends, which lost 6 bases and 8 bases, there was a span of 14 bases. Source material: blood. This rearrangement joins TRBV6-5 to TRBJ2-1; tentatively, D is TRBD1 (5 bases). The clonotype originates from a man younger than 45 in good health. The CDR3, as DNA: TGTGCCAGCAGGTCACGAACAGGTGATGAGCAGTTCTTC. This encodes CASRSRTGDEQFF.